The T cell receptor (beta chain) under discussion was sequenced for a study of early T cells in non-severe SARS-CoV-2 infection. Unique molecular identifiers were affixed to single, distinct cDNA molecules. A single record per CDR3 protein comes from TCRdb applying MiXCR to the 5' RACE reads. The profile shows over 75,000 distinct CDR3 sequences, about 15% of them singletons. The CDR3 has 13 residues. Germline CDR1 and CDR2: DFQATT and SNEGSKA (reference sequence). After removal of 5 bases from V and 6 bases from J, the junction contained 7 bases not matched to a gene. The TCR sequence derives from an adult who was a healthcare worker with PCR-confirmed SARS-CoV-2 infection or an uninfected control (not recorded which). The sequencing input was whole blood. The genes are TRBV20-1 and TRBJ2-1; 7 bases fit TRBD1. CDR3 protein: CSAQDRLGNEQFF. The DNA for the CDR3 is TGCAGTGCTCAGGACAGGTTGGGCAATGAGCAGTTCTTC.